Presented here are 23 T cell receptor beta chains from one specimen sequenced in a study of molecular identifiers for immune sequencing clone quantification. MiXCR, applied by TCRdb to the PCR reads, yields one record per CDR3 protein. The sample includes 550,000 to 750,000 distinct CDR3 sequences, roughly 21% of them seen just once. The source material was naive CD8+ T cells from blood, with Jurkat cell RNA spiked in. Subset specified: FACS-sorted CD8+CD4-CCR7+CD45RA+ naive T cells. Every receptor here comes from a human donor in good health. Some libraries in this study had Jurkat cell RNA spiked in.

CDR3: CASSISGFPNRGVNNEQFF. The CDR3 coding sequence is TGTGCCAGTAGTATATCTGGCTTTCCCAACAGGGGAGTAAACAATGAGCAGTTCTTC. V usage is TRBV19 and J usage is TRBJ2-1; 7 bases align to TRBD1. This CDR3 comprises 19 residues. The germline gives CDR1 LNHDA, CDR2 SQIVND (reference sequence). V dropped 2 bases and J dropped 5; count of bases not matched to a gene: 18. Full variable domain (remainder filled in from reference TRBV19 and TRBJ2-1): DGGITQSPKYLFRKEGQNVTLSCEQNLNHDAMYWYRQDPGQGLRLIYYSQIVNDFQKGDIAEGYSVSREKKESFPLTVTSAQKNPTAFYLCASSISGFPNRGVNNEQFFGPGTRLTVL.

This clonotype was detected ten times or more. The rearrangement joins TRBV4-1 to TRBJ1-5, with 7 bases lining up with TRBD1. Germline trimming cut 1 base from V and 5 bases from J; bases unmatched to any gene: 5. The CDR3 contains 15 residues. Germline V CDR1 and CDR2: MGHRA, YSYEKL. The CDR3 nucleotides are TGCGCCAGCAGCCAAGCCGGGACAGTATATCAGCCCCAGCATTTT. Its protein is CASSQAGTVYQPQHF.

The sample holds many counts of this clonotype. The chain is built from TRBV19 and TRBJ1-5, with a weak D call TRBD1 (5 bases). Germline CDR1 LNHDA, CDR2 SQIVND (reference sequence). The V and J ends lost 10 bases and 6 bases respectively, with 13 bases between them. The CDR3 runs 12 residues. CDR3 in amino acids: CATSRGVQPQHF. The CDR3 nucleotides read TGTGCCACTTCGCGGGGGGTTCAGCCCCAGCATTTT.

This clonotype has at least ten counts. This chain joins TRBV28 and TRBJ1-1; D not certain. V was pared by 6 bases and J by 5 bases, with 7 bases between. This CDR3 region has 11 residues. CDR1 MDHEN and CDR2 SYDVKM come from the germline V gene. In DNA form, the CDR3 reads TGTGCCAGCAGAACTATTACTGAAGCTTTCTTT. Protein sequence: CASRTITEAFF.

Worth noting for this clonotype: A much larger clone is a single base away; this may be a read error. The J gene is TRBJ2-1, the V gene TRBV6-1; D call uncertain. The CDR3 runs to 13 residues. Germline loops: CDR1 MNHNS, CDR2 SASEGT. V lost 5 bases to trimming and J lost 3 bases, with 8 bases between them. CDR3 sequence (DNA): TGTGCCAGCAGTAAGTTAATCTACAATGAGCAGTTCTTC. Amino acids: CASSKLIYNEQFF.

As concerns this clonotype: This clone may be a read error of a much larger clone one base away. The CDR3 sequence is CAWSVLVGKTYYGYTF. The CDR3 DNA reads TGTGCCTGGAGTGTACTTGTAGGGAAGACTTACTATGGCTACACCTTC. The chain employs TRBV30 and TRBJ1-2; no clear D gene. CDR1 is GTSNPN and CDR2 is SVGIG in the germline V gene (reference sequence). The CDR3 consists of 16 residues. V shed 0 bases and J shed 3 bases, with 17 bases lying between them.

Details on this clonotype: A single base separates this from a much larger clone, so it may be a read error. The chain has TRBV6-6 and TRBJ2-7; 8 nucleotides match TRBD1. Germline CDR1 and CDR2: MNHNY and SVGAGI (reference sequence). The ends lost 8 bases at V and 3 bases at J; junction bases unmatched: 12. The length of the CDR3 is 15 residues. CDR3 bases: TGTGCCAGCGGGGTGCCCGGGACAGGCGGCTACGAGCAGTACTTC. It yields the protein CASGVPGTGGYEQYF.

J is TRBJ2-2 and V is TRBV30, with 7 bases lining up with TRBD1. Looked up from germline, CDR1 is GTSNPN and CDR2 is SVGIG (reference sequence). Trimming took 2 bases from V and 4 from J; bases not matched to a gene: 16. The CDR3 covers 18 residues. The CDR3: CAWSSGTDHALGTGELFF. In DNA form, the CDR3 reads TGTGCCTGGAGTTCCGGGACAGATCACGCGTTAGGCACCGGGGAGCTGTTTTTT. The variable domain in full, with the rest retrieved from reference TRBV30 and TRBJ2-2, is SQTIHQWPATLVQPVGSPLSLECTVEGTSNPNLYWYRQAAGRGLQLLFYSVGIGQISSEVPQNLSASRPQDRQFILSSKKLLLSDSGFYLCAWSSGTDHALGTGELFFGEGSRLTVL.

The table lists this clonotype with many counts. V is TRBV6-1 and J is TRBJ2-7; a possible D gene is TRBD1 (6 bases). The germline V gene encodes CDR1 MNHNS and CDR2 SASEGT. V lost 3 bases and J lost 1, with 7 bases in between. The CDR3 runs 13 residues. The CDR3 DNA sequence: TGTGCCAGCAGTGATACAGGGTCCTACGAGCAGTACTTC. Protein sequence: CASSDTGSYEQYF.

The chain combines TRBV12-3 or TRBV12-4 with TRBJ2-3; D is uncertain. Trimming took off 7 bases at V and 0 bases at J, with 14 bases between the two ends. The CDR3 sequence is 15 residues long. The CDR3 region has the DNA TGTGCCAGCACCGCCGTCGGAGCGAGCACAGATACGCAGTATTTT. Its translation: CASTAVGASTDTQYF.

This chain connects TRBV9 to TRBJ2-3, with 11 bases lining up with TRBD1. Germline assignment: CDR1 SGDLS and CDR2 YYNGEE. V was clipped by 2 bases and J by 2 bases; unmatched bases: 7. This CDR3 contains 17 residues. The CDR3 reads CASSVDRDRGDTDTQYF. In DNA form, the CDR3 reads TGTGCCAGCAGCGTTGACCGGGACAGGGGGGACACAGATACGCAGTATTTT. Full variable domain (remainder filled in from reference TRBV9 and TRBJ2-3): DSGVTQTPKHLITATGQRVTLRCSPRSGDLSVYWYQQSLDQGLQFLIQYYNGEERAKGNILERFSAQQFPDLHSELNLSSLELGDSALYFCASSVDRDRGDTDTQYFGPGTRLTVL.

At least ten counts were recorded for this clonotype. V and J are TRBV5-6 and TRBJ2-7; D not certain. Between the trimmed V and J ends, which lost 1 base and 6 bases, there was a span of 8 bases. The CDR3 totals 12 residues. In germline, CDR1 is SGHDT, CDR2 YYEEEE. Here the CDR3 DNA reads TGTGCCAGCAGCTTGACCCTATCCGAGCAGTACTTC. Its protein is CASSLTLSEQYF. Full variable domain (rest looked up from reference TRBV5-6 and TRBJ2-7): DAGVTQSPTHLIKTRGQQVTLRCSPKSGHDTVSWYQQALGQGPQFIFQYYEEEERQRGNFPDRFSGHQFPNYSSELNVNALLLGDSALYLCASSLTLSEQYFGPGTRLTVT.

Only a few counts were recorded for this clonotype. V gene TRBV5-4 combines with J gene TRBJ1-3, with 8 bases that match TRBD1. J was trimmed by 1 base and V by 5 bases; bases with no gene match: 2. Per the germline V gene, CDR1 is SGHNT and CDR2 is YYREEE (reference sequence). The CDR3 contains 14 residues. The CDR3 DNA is TGTGCCAGCAGACAGGGGGGTTCTGGAAACACCATATATTTT. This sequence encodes CASRQGGSGNTIYF. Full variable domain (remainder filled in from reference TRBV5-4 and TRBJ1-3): ETGVTQSPTHLIKTRGQQVTLRCSSQSGHNTVSWYQQALGQGPQFIFQYYREEENGRGNFPPRFSGLQFPNYSSELNVNALELDDSALYLCASRQGGSGNTIYFGEGSWLTVV.

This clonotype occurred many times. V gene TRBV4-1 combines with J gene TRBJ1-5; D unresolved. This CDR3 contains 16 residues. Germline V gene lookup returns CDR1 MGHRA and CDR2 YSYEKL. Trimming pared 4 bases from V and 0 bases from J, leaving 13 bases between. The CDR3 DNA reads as TGCGCCAGCAGCCCGACTTTGGTGAATAGCAATCAGCCCCAGCATTTT. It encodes CASSPTLVNSNQPQHF.

CDR3 nucleotide sequence: TGTGCCAGTAGATGGACCCACGGTTCCTATAATTCACCCCTCCACTTT. It specifies CASRWTHGSYNSPLHF. The rearrangement joins TRBV19 to TRBJ1-6; D ambiguous. V was pared by 6 bases and J by 1 base, with 13 bases between. Germline CDR1 and CDR2: LNHDA and SQIVND (reference sequence). The CDR3 totals 16 residues.

The CDR3 loop is CASSADWSSYNEQFF. The CDR3 DNA is TGTGCCAGTAGTGCCGACTGGAGCTCCTACAATGAGCAGTTCTTC. This chain joins TRBV19 and TRBJ2-1, with no clear D. The CDR3 contains 15 residues. Germline values: CDR1 LNHDA, CDR2 SQIVND (reference sequence). V dropped 5 bases and J dropped 0 bases, with 11 bases sitting between them.

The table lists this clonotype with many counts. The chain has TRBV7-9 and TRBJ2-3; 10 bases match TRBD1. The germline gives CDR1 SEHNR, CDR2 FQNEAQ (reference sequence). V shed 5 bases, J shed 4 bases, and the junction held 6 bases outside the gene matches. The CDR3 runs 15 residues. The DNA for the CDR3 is TGTGCCAGCAGCGGGGCGACAGGGGGCTCAGATACGCAGTATTTT. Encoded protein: CASSGATGGSDTQYF.

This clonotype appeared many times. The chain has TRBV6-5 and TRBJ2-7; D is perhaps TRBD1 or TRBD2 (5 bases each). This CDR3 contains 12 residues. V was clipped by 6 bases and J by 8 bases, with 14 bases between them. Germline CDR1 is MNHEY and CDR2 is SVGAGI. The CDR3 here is CASSARGEKQYF. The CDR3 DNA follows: TGTGCCAGCAGCGCTAGGGGAGAAAAGCAGTACTTC.

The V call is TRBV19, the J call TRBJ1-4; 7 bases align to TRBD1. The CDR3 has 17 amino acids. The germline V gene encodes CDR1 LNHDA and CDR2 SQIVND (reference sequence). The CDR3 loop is CVAKGATTGRIGEKLFF. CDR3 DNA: TGTGTCGCCAAGGGGGCCACGACAGGGCGGATCGGTGAAAAACTGTTTTTT. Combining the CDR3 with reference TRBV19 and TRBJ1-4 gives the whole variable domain DGGITQSPKYLFRKEGQNVTLSCEQNLNHDAMYWYRQDPGQGLRLIYYSQIVNDFQKGDIAEGYSVSREKKESFPLTVTSAQKNPTAFYLCVAKGATTGRIGEKLFFGSGTQLSVL.

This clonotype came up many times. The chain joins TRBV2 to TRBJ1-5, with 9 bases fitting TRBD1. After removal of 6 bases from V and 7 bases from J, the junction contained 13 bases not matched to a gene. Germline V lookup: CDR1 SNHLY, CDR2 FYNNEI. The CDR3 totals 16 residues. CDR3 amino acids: CASRESRDRVGQPQHF. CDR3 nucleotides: TGTGCCAGCAGGGAGAGTAGGGACAGGGTAGGGCAGCCCCAGCATTTT.

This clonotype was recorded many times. CDR3 sequence: CASSSPRTEVTDTQYF. In DNA, the CDR3 is TGTGCCAGCAGCTCACCCCGGACAGAGGTCACAGATACGCAGTATTTT. The V gene is TRBV9, the J gene TRBJ2-3; TRBD1 might be the D (6 bases). The germline V gene encodes CDR1 SGDLS and CDR2 YYNGEE. The CDR3 is 16 amino acids. Between the trimmed V and J ends, which lost 4 bases and 2 bases, there was a span of 17 bases.

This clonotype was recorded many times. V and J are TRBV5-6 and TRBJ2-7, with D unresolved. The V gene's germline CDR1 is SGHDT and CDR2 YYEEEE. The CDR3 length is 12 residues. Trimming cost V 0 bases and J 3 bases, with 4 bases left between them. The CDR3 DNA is TGTGCCAGCAGCTTGGAAGACTACGAGCAGTACTTC. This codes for CASSLEDYEQYF.

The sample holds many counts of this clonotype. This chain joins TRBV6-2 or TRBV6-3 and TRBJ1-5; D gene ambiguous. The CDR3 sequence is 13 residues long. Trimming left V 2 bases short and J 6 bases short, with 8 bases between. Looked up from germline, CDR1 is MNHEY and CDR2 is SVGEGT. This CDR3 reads CASSYLTPQPQHF. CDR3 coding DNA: TGTGCCAGCAGTTACCTGACCCCTCAGCCCCAGCATTTT.